Shown below are 20 T cell receptor beta chains from a single sample sequenced in a study of T cell repertoires in cytomegalovirus infection. TCRdb processed the reads anew with MiXCR; each CDR3 protein has one entry. This sample has roughly 250,000 distinct CDR3 sequences; approximately 13% occur once, and the top ten carry 1.5% to 2%. The sequenced sample was PBMCs. These receptors were obtained from a human donor in good health (CMV status not recorded). Some clones in this sample may be carry-over from other donors' samples.

The V and J genes are TRBV5-1 and TRBJ2-7; TRBD2 matches 8 bases. Germline V gene lookup returns CDR1 SGHRS and CDR2 YFSETQ. CDR3 length equals 13 residues. V lost 5 bases, J lost 0 bases, and 1 base stayed unmatched. Here the CDR3 DNA reads TGCGCCAGCAGACTAGCGGACTCCTACGAGCAGTACTTC. It codes for CASRLADSYEQYF. Based on the CDR3 plus reference TRBV5-1 and TRBJ2-7, the full variable domain is KAGVTQTPRYLIKTRGQQVTLSCSPISGHRSVSWYQQTPGQGLQFLFEYFSETQRNKGNFPGRFSGRQFSNSRSEMNVSTLELGDSALYLCASRLADSYEQYFGPGTRLTVT.

The CDR3 nucleotides are TGTGCCATCAGTGAGCCGACAGGGGGATGGTACGGCTACACCTTC. Residues: CAISEPTGGWYGYTF. J is TRBJ1-2 and V is TRBV10-3; 9 nucleotides match TRBD1. There are 15 residues in the CDR3. Germline lookup yields CDR1 ENHRY and CDR2 SYGVKD. Trimming took 2 bases from V and 8 from J; bases not matched to a gene: 9.

CDR3 sequence: CASRAGTTSSYEQYF. The CDR3 DNA is TGTGCCAGCAGAGCCGGGACTACAAGCTCCTACGAGCAGTACTTC. The V gene is TRBV2, the J gene TRBJ2-7; 7 bases are shared with TRBD2. Trimming removed 6 bases from V and 0 bases from J; junction bases left unmatched: 8. The CDR3 extends over 15 amino acids. CDR1 and CDR2 (germline): SNHLY, FYNNEI.

The gene calls are TRBV19 and TRBJ2-7; 10 bases line up with TRBD2. The V gene end was trimmed by 6 bases and the J gene end by 5 bases; junction bases not matched to a gene: 1. The CDR3 spans 12 residues. Germline V CDR1 and CDR2: LNHDA, SQIVND (reference sequence). The DNA of the CDR3 is TGTGCCAGTAGGGGACTAGCGAACGAGCAGTACTTC. This translates into CASRGLANEQYF. Full variable domain (rest looked up from reference TRBV19 and TRBJ2-7): DGGITQSPKYLFRKEGQNVTLSCEQNLNHDAMYWYRQDPGQGLRLIYYSQIVNDFQKGDIAEGYSVSREKKESFPLTVTSAQKNPTAFYLCASRGLANEQYFGPGTRLTVT.

The rearrangement joins TRBV28 to TRBJ2-2, with TRBD2 matching 12 bases. The CDR3 is 17 residues long. Germline V lookup: CDR1 MDHEN, CDR2 SYDVKM. Trimming at V came to 4 bases and at J to 9 bases, leaving 12 bases not matched to a gene. The CDR3 DNA sequence: TGTGCCAGCAGTTCTCCTCGGTCTAGCGGGAGGGTTAGGGAGCTGTTTTTT. Its protein product is CASSSPRSSGRVRELFF.

Worth noting for this clonotype: As the CDR3 is not closed by the conserved phenylalanine or tryptophan, this likely results from a read error. The rearrangement joins TRBV20-1 to TRBJ2-3; no clear D. The CDR3 is 12 amino acids. V lost 3 bases and J 1 base, leaving 5 bases between the germline ends. The germline gives CDR1 DFQATT, CDR2 SNEGSKA (reference sequence). For the CDR3, the DNA is TGCAGTGCTAGGGCCGGCACAGATACGCAGTATTAT. It is translated as CSARAGTDTQYY.

The V call is TRBV2, the J call TRBJ2-3, with 14 bases that match TRBD2. This CDR3 has 15 residues. CDR1 is SNHLY, CDR2 FYNNEI, per germline. After removal of 6 bases from V and 6 bases from J, the junction contained 5 bases not matched to a gene. Written as DNA, the CDR3 is TGTGCCAGCAGCGGGACTAGCGGGGGACGGGATACGCAGTATTTT. Protein sequence: CASSGTSGGRDTQYF.

Many counts were recorded for this clonotype. The junction departs from germline at one end; a sequencing error may be responsible. The CDR3 here is CASGTVGDPNF. CDR3 sequence (DNA): TGTGCCAGCGGGACCGTCGGGGATCCGAACTTC. The rearrangement links TRBV7-2 to TRBJ2-5; TRBD1 or TRBD2 may be the D gene (5 bases each). This CDR3 is 11 amino acids long. The germline V gene has CDR1 SGHTA and CDR2 FQGNSA.

This chain joins TRBV20-1 and TRBJ1-3; D call uncertain. Germline values: CDR1 DFQATT, CDR2 SNEGSKA (reference sequence). The V gene lost 0 bases and the J gene lost 0 bases, with 3 bases spanning the gap. The CDR3 has 13 residues. CDR3: CSAREVSGNTIYF. For the CDR3, the DNA is TGCAGTGCTAGAGAGGTCTCTGGAAACACCATATATTTT.

The chain uses TRBV20-1 and TRBJ2-3; 8 bases are a match to TRBD2. This CDR3 region has 14 residues. In germline, CDR1 is DFQATT, CDR2 SNEGSKA (reference sequence). Unmatched junction bases numbered 2, after V lost 1 base and J lost 2 bases. For the CDR3, the DNA is TGCAGTGCTAGAGTAGCGGGGTTCACAGATACGCAGTATTTT. Translated: CSARVAGFTDTQYF.

This clonotype was observed a handful of times. The chain employs TRBV19 and TRBJ1-5; no definite D call. This CDR3 region has 16 residues. The V and J ends lost 0 bases and 1 base respectively, with 10 bases between them. The germline V gene has CDR1 LNHDA and CDR2 SQIVND (reference sequence). CDR3 DNA sequence: TGTGCCAGTAGTATAGATCCCAAGGGCAGCAATCAGCCCCAGCATTTT. It encodes CASSIDPKGSNQPQHF.

This clonotype has ten or more counts. The gene calls are TRBV7-2 and TRBJ1-2, with 9 bases that match TRBD1. CDR3 length equals 14 residues. Germline V CDR1 and CDR2: SGHTA, FQGNSA. Germline trimming cut 5 bases from V and 2 bases from J; bases unmatched to any gene: 3. This chain's CDR3 is CASSRDRVNYGYTF. CDR3 nucleotide sequence: TGTGCCAGCAGCCGGGACAGGGTAAACTATGGCTACACCTTC.

This clonotype showed up just a few times. The V call is TRBV5-6, the J call TRBJ2-1; D is unresolved. Trimming stripped 0 bases from V and 0 bases from J, with 10 bases between. The germline CDR1 and CDR2 sequences are SGHDT and YYEEEE. The CDR3 contains 16 residues. The CDR3 reads CASSLGRFLSYNEQFF. The CDR3 bases are TGTGCCAGCAGCTTGGGTCGCTTTCTCTCCTACAATGAGCAGTTCTTC.

This clonotype was counted a few times. The V call is TRBV29-1, the J call TRBJ1-3; no reliable D call. Germline-derived CDR1 and CDR2 are SQVTM and ANQGSEA. Trimming took 7 bases from V and 0 from J, leaving 4 bases between them. CDR3 size: 11 residues. In nucleotides, the CDR3 is TGCAGCGCATCCTCTGGAAACACCATATATTTT. Protein product: CSASSGNTIYF.

This clonotype showed up many times. The chain carries TRBV14 and TRBJ2-3, with 11 bases lining up with TRBD2. The V gene end was trimmed by 0 bases and the J gene end by 4 bases; junction bases not matched to a gene: 6. In germline, CDR1 is SGHDN, CDR2 FVKESK. This CDR3 has 17 amino acids. This chain's CDR3 is CASSQDLTSGRSDTQYF. The CDR3 region has the DNA TGTGCCAGCAGCCAAGATCTAACTAGCGGGAGATCAGATACGCAGTATTTT. Combining the CDR3 with reference TRBV14 and TRBJ2-3 gives the whole variable domain EAGVTQFPSHSVIEKGQTVTLRCDPISGHDNLYWYRRVMGKEIKFLLHFVKESKQDESGMPNNRFLAERTGGTYSTLKVQPAELEDSGVYFCASSQDLTSGRSDTQYFGPGTRLTVL.

This clonotype was detected a few times. This may come from a read error, since a much larger clone is one base off. The V and J genes are TRBV7-3 and TRBJ2-3; 7 positions agree with TRBD2. The CDR3 extends over 15 amino acids. Germline V gives CDR1 SGHTA, CDR2 FQGTGA. The CDR3 nucleotides read TGTGCCAGCAGCTCCGGGAGGAGAAAACCAGATACGCTGTATTTT. It specifies CASSSGRRKPDTLYF.

This clonotype was counted between two and nine times. V is TRBV20-1 and J is TRBJ2-1, with D possibly being TRBD1 (5 bases). Deletions cut 0 bases from V and 11 bases from J, with 11 bases between. CDR3 size: 12 residues. The germline V gene has CDR1 DFQATT and CDR2 SNEGSKA (reference sequence). CDR3 DNA: TGCAGTGCTAGAGATCAGGGCGGCAAGCAGTTCTTC. This translates into CSARDQGGKQFF.

This clonotype was observed a handful of times. The CDR3 here is CASTVAGAGDTQYF. CDR3 sequence (DNA): TGTGCCAGCACTGTAGCGGGAGCGGGAGATACGCAGTATTTT. V gene TRBV6-1 combines with J gene TRBJ2-3; TRBD2 matches at 9 bases. V trimming: 7 bases; J trimming: 5 bases; junction bases outside the gene matches: 7. This CDR3 is 14 amino acids long. Germline lookup yields CDR1 MNHNS and CDR2 SASEGT.

This clonotype was detected ten times or more. V is TRBV6-2 or TRBV6-3 and J is TRBJ2-1, with 12 bases identical to TRBD1. The CDR3 sequence is 16 residues long. Per germline, CDR1 MNHEY and CDR2 SVGEGT. The V and J ends lost 2 bases and 5 bases, in that order; junction bases with no gene match: 4. CDR3: CASSYMGQGADNEQFF. The CDR3 region has the DNA TGTGCCAGCAGTTACATGGGACAGGGGGCCGACAATGAGCAGTTCTTC.

This clonotype showed up many times. V usage is TRBV20-1 and J usage is TRBJ2-7; 8 nucleotides match TRBD1. CDR3 length equals 14 residues. Germline loops: CDR1 DFQATT, CDR2 SNEGSKA (reference sequence). After removal of 6 bases from V and 6 bases from J, the junction contained 13 bases not matched to a gene. The CDR3 sequence is CSARPSGQVGEQYF. The CDR3 nucleotides are TGCAGTGCGAGACCTTCGGGACAGGTAGGCGAGCAGTACTTC.